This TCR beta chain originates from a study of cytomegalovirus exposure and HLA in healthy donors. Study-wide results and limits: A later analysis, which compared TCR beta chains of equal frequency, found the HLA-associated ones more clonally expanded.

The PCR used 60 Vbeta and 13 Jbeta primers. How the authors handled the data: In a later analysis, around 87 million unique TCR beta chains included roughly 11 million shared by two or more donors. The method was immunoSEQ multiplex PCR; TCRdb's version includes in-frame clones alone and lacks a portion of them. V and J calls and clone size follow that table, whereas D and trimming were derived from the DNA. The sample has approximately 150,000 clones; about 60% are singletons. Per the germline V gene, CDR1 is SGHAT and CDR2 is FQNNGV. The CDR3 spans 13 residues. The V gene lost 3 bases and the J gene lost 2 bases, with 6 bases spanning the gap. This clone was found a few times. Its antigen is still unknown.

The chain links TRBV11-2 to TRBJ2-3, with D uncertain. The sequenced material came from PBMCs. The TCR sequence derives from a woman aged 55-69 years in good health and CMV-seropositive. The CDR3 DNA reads TGTGCCAGCAGCTTGGCGGACACAGATACGCAGTATTTT. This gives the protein CASSLADTDTQYF.